Presented here are 27 T cell receptor beta chains from one specimen sequenced in a study of CD4 T cells in relation to SARS-CoV-2 and coronaviruses. The unexposed donors gave CD4+ T cells in about 2011-2019, prior to COVID-19. Some clones are missing from TCRdb's copy, which holds only in-frame ones; the method was immunoSEQ multiplex PCR. The table has 60,000 to 65,000 clones, about 95% seen once. Sequencing input: naive CD4+ T cells from PBMCs. Noted subset: naive CD4+ T cells isolated by negative enrichment. Receptors originate from a human donor in good health.

This chain connects TRBV7-3 to TRBJ2-7; 8 nucleotides line up with TRBD1. This CDR3 spans 16 amino acids. The junction had 11 bases not matched to a gene; V was cut back by 5 bases and J by 2 bases. CDR1 SGHTA and CDR2 FQGTGA come from the germline V gene. CDR3 in DNA: TGTGCCAGCAGCCCCAGGGGACAGGCGTCACCCTACGAGCAGTACTTC. It codes for CASSPRGQASPYEQYF. Supplemented by reference TRBV7-3 and TRBJ2-7, the full variable domain reads GAGVSQTPSNKVTEKGKYVELRCDPISGHTALYWYRQSLGQGPEFLIYFQGTGAADDSGLPNDRFFAVRPEGSVSTLKIQRTERGDSAVYLCASSPRGQASPYEQYFGPGTRLTVT.

The chain is built from TRBV11-2 and TRBJ1-6; D gene uncertain. The CDR3 loop spans 14 amino acids. V lost 5 bases to trimming and J lost 6 bases, with 11 bases between them. Germline CDR1 is SGHAT and CDR2 is FQNNGV. CDR3 in amino acids: CASSPPGSNSPLHF. In nucleotides, the CDR3 is TGTGCCAGCAGCCCCCCAGGATCTAATTCACCCCTCCACTTT. Filled out from reference TRBV11-2 and TRBJ1-6, the complete variable domain reads EAGVAQSPRYKIIEKRQSVAFWCNPISGHATLYWYQQILGQGPKLLIQFQNNGVVDDSQLPKDRFSAERLKGVDSTLKIQPAKLEDSAVYLCASSPPGSNSPLHFGNGTRLTVT.

This clone was seen once. This sequence joins TRBV18 and TRBJ2-7; 8 nucleotides align to TRBD1. The CDR3 loop spans 16 amino acids. The junction had 12 bases not matched to a gene; V was cut back by 3 bases and J by 5 bases. Germline lookup yields CDR1 KGHSH and CDR2 LQKENI. The CDR3 DNA sequence: TGTGCCAGCTCACCCCCCACCGGACAGGGTTCGAACGAGCAGTACTTC. It specifies CASSPPTGQGSNEQYF.

The rearrangement links TRBV24-1 to TRBJ2-5; 7 bases map to TRBD2. Trimming took 5 bases from V and 5 from J; bases not matched to a gene: 16. CDR3 length: 17 amino acids. Germline assignment: CDR1 KGHDR and CDR2 SFDVKD. The CDR3 DNA reads TGTGCCACCAGTGCTAGGACTAGTGGGAGGAAAAAGGAGACCCAGTACTTC. Protein product: CATSARTSGRKKETQYF.

V is TRBV7-9 and J is TRBJ2-2; D gene uncertain. The CDR3 spans 15 residues. CDR1 and CDR2 (germline): SEHNR, FQNEAQ (reference sequence). Deletions cut 11 bases from V and 4 bases from J, with 20 bases between. CDR3 DNA: TGTGCCCGACTCCTGGGCGATGTTGGCACCGGGGAGCTGTTTTTT. It codes for CARLLGDVGTGELFF. Using reference TRBV7-9 and TRBJ2-2 for the parts outside the CDR3, the full variable domain is DTGVSQNPRHKITKRGQNVTFRCDPISEHNRLYWYRQTLGQGPEFLTYFQNEAQLEKSRLLSDRFSAERPKGSFSTLEIQRTEQGDSAMYLCARLLGDVGTGELFFGEGSRLTVL.

This chain uses TRBV10-3 with TRBJ2-7; a weak D match, TRBD1 (5 bases). Germline CDR1 is ENHRY and CDR2 is SYGVKD. This CDR3 spans 14 amino acids. Trimming took 6 bases from V and 2 from J, leaving 14 bases between them. The CDR3 region has the DNA TGTGCCATCAGAAGAACTGGGGCAGCCTACGAGCAGTACTTC. This sequence encodes CAIRRTGAAYEQYF.

The V and J genes are TRBV27 and TRBJ1-1; D is ambiguous. Germline loops: CDR1 MNHEY, CDR2 SMNVEV (reference sequence). The CDR3 consists of 15 residues. V lost 3 bases and J lost 4, with 15 bases in between. The DNA of the CDR3 is TGTGCCAGCAGTTTCAGGAGAGATCGACCCACTGAAGCTTTCTTT. This translates into CASSFRRDRPTEAFF.

V usage is TRBV6-5 and J usage is TRBJ2-3, with D hard to call. Germline V CDR1 and CDR2: MNHEY, SVGAGI. This CDR3 has 12 residues. Trimming took 7 bases from V and 2 from J, leaving 7 bases between them. This chain's CDR3 is CASNPDTDTQYF. In DNA form, the CDR3 reads TGTGCCAGCAACCCAGACACAGATACGCAGTATTTT.

V and J are TRBV28 and TRBJ2-7; D gene unclear. The length of the CDR3 is 11 residues. Per the germline V gene, CDR1 is MDHEN and CDR2 is SYDVKM. Trimming took off 4 bases at V and 4 bases at J, with 5 bases between the two ends. The CDR3 protein is CASSSFYEQYF. The CDR3 region has the DNA TGTGCCAGCAGTTCCTTTTACGAGCAGTACTTC.

This CDR3 is CASSPGGGHTQYF. In DNA, the CDR3 is TGTGCCAGCAGCCCCGGGGGGGGCCATACGCAGTATTTT. The gene calls are TRBV7-8 and TRBJ2-3, with 8 nucleotides matching TRBD2. The CDR3 covers 13 residues. Looked up from germline, CDR1 is SGHVS and CDR2 is FQNEAQ. V lost 5 bases to trimming and J lost 7 bases; unmatched junction nucleotides: 5.

The CDR3: CASSITGGTYEQYF. The CDR3 region has the DNA TGTGCCAGCAGCATAACAGGGGGTACCTACGAGCAGTACTTC. The genes are TRBV6-6 and TRBJ2-7, with TRBD1 matching over 8 bases. The V gene's germline CDR1 is MNHNY and CDR2 SVGAGI (reference sequence). Trimming took 6 bases from V and 2 from J; bases not matched to a gene: 6. The CDR3 length is 14 residues.

The genes are TRBV23-1 and TRBJ2-7; a weak D match, TRBD1 (5 bases). TRBV23-1 is treated as an ORF (open reading frame) with a function not yet certain. CDR3 length: 17 amino acids. V was pared by 0 bases and J by 6 bases, with 21 bases between. DNA for the CDR3: TGCGCCAGCAGTCAATCCAGGGTAGGCCGCGGCTTAGGCGAGCAGTACTTC. The encoded protein is CASSQSRVGRGLGEQYF.

This sequence joins TRBV24-1 and TRBJ1-5; unclear D gene. Germline V gives CDR1 KGHDR, CDR2 SFDVKD. V lost 4 bases and J lost 3, with 12 bases in between. This CDR3 spans 15 amino acids. The CDR3 protein is CATSDSRRPNQPQHF. In DNA, the CDR3 is TGTGCCACCAGTGACTCCAGAAGACCCAATCAGCCCCAGCATTTT.

The chain combines TRBV2 with TRBJ2-2; 11 positions match TRBD2. Per germline, CDR1 SNHLY and CDR2 FYNNEI. The CDR3 has 14 residues. V gave up 6 bases and J gave up 6 bases; unmatched junction bases: 3. The CDR3: CASRQLAGAGELFF. CDR3 bases: TGTGCCAGCAGACAACTAGCGGGAGCCGGGGAGCTGTTTTTT.

The chain uses TRBV29-1 and TRBJ2-5, with 8 bases matching TRBD1. The germline CDR1 and CDR2 sequences are SQVTM and ANQGSEA. CDR3 length: 13 residues. V shed 7 bases and J 4 bases; nucleotides not matched to a gene: 8. Written as DNA, the CDR3 is TGCAGCGACCTACGGACAGGGTTAGAGACCCAGTACTTC. Protein product: CSDLRTGLETQYF. The full variable domain, rest sourced from reference TRBV29-1 and TRBJ2-5, is SAVISQKPSRDICQRGTSLTIQCQVDSQVTMMFWYRQQPGQSLTLIATANQGSEATYESGFVIDKFPISRPNLTFSTLTVSNMSPEDSSIYLCSDLRTGLETQYFGPGTRLLVL.

J is TRBJ2-5 and V is TRBV13, with D possibly TRBD1 on 6 matching bases. Germline lookup yields CDR1 PRHDT and CDR2 FYEKMQ (reference sequence). CDR3 length equals 17 residues. Trimming took 4 bases from V and 2 from J, leaving 20 bases between them. The CDR3 region is CASSSTGPGSIQETQYF. Written as DNA, the CDR3 is TGTGCCAGCAGCTCGACAGGCCCCGGCTCAATACAAGAGACCCAGTACTTC.

CDR3 bases: TGTGCCAGCAGTTCACCCCAACTAGCGGGAGGGTGGTACGAGCAGTACTTC. It translates to CASSSPQLAGGWYEQYF. The rearrangement joins TRBV27 to TRBJ2-7; 13 bases match TRBD2. This CDR3 is 17 amino acids long. Germline V gene lookup returns CDR1 MNHEY and CDR2 SMNVEV (reference sequence). The junction had 10 bases not matched to a gene; V was cut back by 4 bases and J by 4 bases.

This chain links TRBV19 with TRBJ1-5; TRBD1 might be the D (5 bases). There are 15 residues in the CDR3. Germline V gives CDR1 LNHDA, CDR2 SQIVND (reference sequence). V was cut by 3 bases and J by 2 bases, with 11 bases left in between. In DNA form, the CDR3 reads TGTGCCAGTAGTATTTGGGGGTCGGGCAATCAGCCCCAGCATTTT. This codes for CASSIWGSGNQPQHF. Full variable domain (outside the CDR3, taken from reference TRBV19 and TRBJ1-5): DGGITQSPKYLFRKEGQNVTLSCEQNLNHDAMYWYRQDPGQGLRLIYYSQIVNDFQKGDIAEGYSVSREKKESFPLTVTSAQKNPTAFYLCASSIWGSGNQPQHFGDGTRLSIL.

This chain connects TRBV12-3 or TRBV12-4 to TRBJ2-1; D gene uncertain. The CDR3 contains 11 residues. V was cut by 7 bases and J by 10 bases, with 11 bases left in between. CDR3 sequence: CASKAQREQFF. The CDR3 DNA sequence: TGTGCCAGCAAGGCCCAACGCGAGCAGTTCTTC.

J is TRBJ2-3 and V is TRBV28, with a tentative D call TRBD1 (5 bases). Trimming cost V 2 bases and J 3 bases, with 12 bases left between them. The CDR3 totals 15 residues. Germline assignment: CDR1 MDHEN and CDR2 SYDVKM. The CDR3 DNA sequence: TGTGCCAGCAGTTTAAGGGGAAGTAAAACAGATACGCAGTATTTT. This gives the protein CASSLRGSKTDTQYF. Supplemented by reference TRBV28 and TRBJ2-3, the full variable domain reads DVKVTQSSRYLVKRTGEKVFLECVQDMDHENMFWYRQDPGLGLRLIYFSYDVKMKEKGDIPEGYSVSREKKERFSLILESASTNQTSMYLCASSLRGSKTDTQYFGPGTRLTVL.

The chain uses TRBV7-9 and TRBJ1-6, with D uncertain. The CDR3 sequence is 12 residues long. Trimming left V 4 bases short and J 10 bases short, with 8 bases between. CDR1 and CDR2 (germline): SEHNR, FQNEAQ (reference sequence). The CDR3 loop is CASSSGGSPLHF. The CDR3 bases are TGTGCCAGCAGCTCTGGTGGCTCACCCCTCCACTTT.

The gene calls are TRBV27 and TRBJ2-7, with D unclear. The CDR3 contains 15 residues. Germline CDR1 and CDR2: MNHEY and SMNVEV (reference sequence). V was clipped by 7 bases and J by 2 bases, with 18 bases between them. The CDR3 is CASKPDPGPPYEQYF. CDR3 nucleotides: TGTGCCAGCAAGCCGGACCCAGGTCCCCCCTACGAGCAGTACTTC.

The CDR3: CASRPGQNSPLHF. In nucleotides, the CDR3 is TGTGCCAGCAGACCGGGACAGAATTCACCCCTCCACTTT. The chain combines TRBV28 with TRBJ1-6; TRBD1 agrees at 7 bases. Per germline, CDR1 MDHEN and CDR2 SYDVKM. The CDR3 spans 13 residues. The V and J ends lost 6 bases and 7 bases, in that order; junction bases with no gene match: 3.

Comments on this clone: At one end, the junction sequence differs from germline, possibly due to a read error. The rearrangement uses TRBV5-1 and TRBJ2-1; D perhaps matches TRBD2 (7 bases). Germline CDR1 reads SGHRS; CDR2 reads YFSETQ. The CDR3 loop spans 13 amino acids. The CDR3 protein is CASSSGGGNKQFF. CDR3 in DNA: TGCGCCAGCAGCTCTGGCGGGGGCAATAAGCAGTTCTTC.

This clone was observed a handful of times. The rearrangement links TRBV7-9 to TRBJ2-5, with a possible D match to TRBD2 (6 bases). This CDR3 region has 19 residues. Between the trimmed V and J ends, which lost 2 bases and 7 bases, there was a span of 29 bases. CDR1 SEHNR and CDR2 FQNEAQ come from the germline V gene (reference sequence). The CDR3 sequence is CASSLFLGSSDKTAGTQYF. CDR3 nucleotide sequence: TGTGCCAGCAGCTTATTTTTGGGTTCTAGCGACAAAACGGCGGGGACCCAGTACTTC.

V and J are TRBV28 and TRBJ2-7; D possibly corresponds to TRBD2 (6 bases). V gave up 8 bases and J gave up 2 bases, with 19 bases separating them. The CDR3 is 15 residues long. Germline CDR1 is MDHEN and CDR2 is SYDVKM. CDR3 nucleotides: TGTGCCAGCGCCCTCGTCGGGGGAGGCCCCTACGAGCAGTACTTC. Protein: CASALVGGGPYEQYF. The entire variable domain, with the rest obtained from reference TRBV28 and TRBJ2-7, is as follows: DVKVTQSSRYLVKRTGEKVFLECVQDMDHENMFWYRQDPGLGLRLIYFSYDVKMKEKGDIPEGYSVSREKKERFSLILESASTNQTSMYLCASALVGGGPYEQYFGPGTRLTVT.

Only one count was recorded for this clone. V gene TRBV21-1 combines with J gene TRBJ2-5. TRBV21-1 is a known pseudogene. The CDR3 runs 16 residues. CDR3 residues: CASSKKVLSNKGTQYF. The CDR3 DNA follows: TGTGCCAGCAGCAAAAAGGTGTTGTCCAACAAGGGGACCCAGTACTTC.